This T cell receptor (beta chain) was sequenced for a study of blood T cell repertoires in COVID-19. Looking at the study overall: The United States, Italy and Spain were the sources of the acute and convalescent COVID-19 samples. Nucleic acid was either cDNA or gDNA, and it came from T cells, B-cell-depleted T cells, or PBMCs.

Germline V gene sequence: CDR1 SGHNT, CDR2 YYREEE (reference sequence). V shed 0 bases and J shed 6 bases, with 9 bases lying between them. This CDR3 is 13 amino acids long. Generated by immunoSEQ multiplex PCR, the TCRdb table keeps only in-frame clones and is missing some. This sample has tens of thousands of clones, with approximately 90% found just once. The TCR sequence derives from a human donor in a cohort sampled during active COVID-19. The sample was peripheral blood. The chain uses TRBV5-4 and TRBJ1-2; D possibly corresponds to TRBD1 (5 bases). CDR3 sequence (DNA): TGTGCCAGCAGCTTGGAGGGGCTGAATGGCTACACCTTC. It yields the protein CASSLEGLNGYTF.